Each of the 29 T cell receptor beta chains below was sequenced from the same sample in a study of blood T cell repertoires in COVID-19. Measured with immunoSEQ multiplex PCR; TCRdb has only the in-frame clones, and not every one. This sample has some 270,000 clones, with 70% to 90% found just once. Material: peripheral blood. Receptors originate from a human donor with COVID-19, enrolled during active disease. The donor label of this sample is uncertain.

The gene calls are TRBV28 and TRBJ1-4, with TRBD1 matching 11 bases. V lost 2 bases and J lost 6; bases outside the gene matches: 2. CDR1 is MDHEN, CDR2 SYDVKM, per germline. The CDR3 runs 15 residues. DNA of the CDR3: TGTGCCAGCAGTTTAGGGGGACAGGGGGATGAAAAACTGTTTTTT. This encodes CASSLGGQGDEKLFF. Looking up the rest from reference TRBV28 and TRBJ1-4 gives the full variable domain: DVKVTQSSRYLVKRTGEKVFLECVQDMDHENMFWYRQDPGLGLRLIYFSYDVKMKEKGDIPEGYSVSREKKERFSLILESASTNQTSMYLCASSLGGQGDEKLFFGSGTQLSVL.

The rearrangement joins TRBV7-2 to TRBJ2-3, with D unclear. Germline lookup yields CDR1 SGHTA and CDR2 FQGNSA. Trimming left V 5 bases short and J 0 bases short, with 9 bases between. The CDR3 runs to 14 residues. As DNA, the CDR3 is TGTGCCAGCAGCGTGACACGGAGCACAGATACGCAGTATTTT. Amino acids: CASSVTRSTDTQYF.

The chain couples TRBV30 to TRBJ1-1, with TRBD1 identical over 7 bases. The germline V gene encodes CDR1 GTSNPN and CDR2 SVGIG (reference sequence). Trimming at V came to 3 bases and at J to 6 bases, leaving 4 bases not matched to a gene. The CDR3 length is 12 residues. Here the CDR3 DNA reads TGTGCCTGGAGGAGGACAGGCGCTGAAGCTTTCTTT. Residues: CAWRRTGAEAFF.

V usage is TRBV5-1 and J usage is TRBJ1-5, with TRBD1 matching over 7 bases. The ends lost 0 bases at V and 2 bases at J; junction bases unmatched: 2. The CDR3 has 15 amino acids. CDR1 is SGHRS, CDR2 YFSETQ, per germline. As DNA, the CDR3 is TGCGCCAGCAGCTTGGACAGGGGAGGCAATCAGCCCCAGCATTTT. Protein: CASSLDRGGNQPQHF.

This CDR3 is CATSDPRTGTNQPQHF. DNA of the CDR3: TGTGCCACCAGTGACCCCAGGACAGGGACGAATCAGCCCCAGCATTTT. The chain joins TRBV24-1 to TRBJ1-5; TRBD1 matches 8 bases. J lost 4 bases, V lost 4 bases, and 8 bases had no gene match. This CDR3 contains 16 residues. Germline loops: CDR1 KGHDR, CDR2 SFDVKD.

V gene TRBV19 combines with J gene TRBJ2-6; tentatively, D is TRBD1 (5 bases). V lost 5 bases to trimming and J lost 3 bases, with 11 bases between them. Per germline, CDR1 LNHDA and CDR2 SQIVND (reference sequence). This CDR3 is 15 amino acids long. The CDR3 here is CASSPRGSGANVLTF. The CDR3 DNA sequence: TGTGCCAGTAGTCCAAGGGGTAGTGGGGCCAACGTCCTGACTTTC.

The gene calls are TRBV9 and TRBJ1-2; 9 bases are a match to TRBD1. The V and J ends lost 3 bases and 7 bases, in that order; junction bases with no gene match: 10. The CDR3 sequence is 15 residues long. Germline V gene lookup returns CDR1 SGDLS and CDR2 YYNGEE. CDR3 DNA: TGTGCCAGCAGCGCACGACAGGGGGTCGAGAGTGGCTACACCTTC. This encodes CASSARQGVESGYTF.

The count of this clone is one. The J gene is TRBJ2-1, the V gene TRBV3-1 (or the pseudogene TRBV3-2); TRBD1 might be the D (6 bases). The V gene lost 4 bases and the J gene lost 3 bases, with 13 bases spanning the gap. This CDR3 has 15 amino acids. CDR1 is LGHDT, CDR2 YNNKEL, per germline (reference sequence). The CDR3 DNA is TGTGCCAGCAGCCTGGGCAGGGGAATCTACAATGAGCAGTTCTTC. It codes for CASSLGRGIYNEQFF.

The chain has TRBV5-1 and TRBJ1-1, with TRBD1 identical over 9 bases. The CDR3 length is 16 residues. J lost 4 bases, V lost 2 bases, and 9 bases had no gene match. In germline, CDR1 is SGHRS, CDR2 YFSETQ. The CDR3 DNA follows: TGCGCCAGCAGCTTAGGCCTACAGGGGGCGCGCACTGAAGCTTTCTTT. Translation gives CASSLGLQGARTEAFF.

This clone was seen only a few times. V and J are TRBV18 and TRBJ1-2; the match to TRBD1 covers 10 bases. CDR1 and CDR2 from the germline V gene are KGHSH and LQKENI. V lost 6 bases, J lost 8 bases, and 3 bases stayed unmatched. CDR3 length: 12 amino acids. The CDR3 nucleotides are TGTGCCAGCTCCGGGACAGGGGACGGCTACACCTTC. Encoded protein: CASSGTGDGYTF.

V gene TRBV15 combines with J gene TRBJ2-7; TRBD2 agrees at 7 bases. V lost 4 bases, J lost 1 base, and 7 bases stayed unmatched. Germline CDR1 reads LNHNV; CDR2 reads YYDKDF (reference sequence). The CDR3 is 15 amino acids. This CDR3 is CATSIGGEGSYEQYF. The CDR3 coding sequence is TGTGCCACCAGCATCGGCGGGGAGGGGTCCTACGAGCAGTACTTC. The full variable domain, in which reference TRBV15 and TRBJ2-7 provide the parts outside the CDR3, is DAMVIQNPRYQVTQFGKPVTLSCSQTLNHNVMYWYQQKSSQAPKLLFHYYDKDFNNEADTPDNFQSRRPNTSFCFLDIRSPGLGDTAMYLCATSIGGEGSYEQYFGPGTRLTVT.

The chain combines TRBV3-1 (or the pseudogene TRBV3-2) with TRBJ1-5; 7 bases line up with TRBD1. CDR3 length: 17 residues. Germline V CDR1 and CDR2: LGHDT, YNNKEL (reference sequence). J was trimmed by 4 bases and V by 0 bases; bases with no gene match: 9. CDR3: CASSQDRTGATNQPQHF. In DNA, the CDR3 is TGTGCCAGCAGCCAAGACAGAACAGGGGCAACAAATCAGCCCCAGCATTTT.

This clone was recorded only once. The chain recombines TRBV11-3 with TRBJ2-2, with a tentative D call TRBD2 (5 bases). In germline, CDR1 is SGHNT, CDR2 YENEEA. The CDR3 contains 14 residues. Between the trimmed V and J ends, which lost 2 bases and 7 bases, there was a span of 11 bases. The CDR3 reads CASSLRGNNGELFF. The DNA of the CDR3 is TGTGCCAGCAGCTTACGGGGAAATAACGGGGAGCTGTTTTTT.

The chain employs TRBV5-1 and TRBJ2-7; TRBD2 aligns across 10 bases. Trimming removed 2 bases from V and 0 bases from J; junction bases left unmatched: 11. This CDR3 contains 18 residues. CDR1 is SGHRS and CDR2 is YFSETQ in the germline V gene. DNA for the CDR3: TGCGCCAGCAGCTTAGGGATAGCGGGAGGCCTAACCTCCTACGAGCAGTACTTC. As protein: CASSLGIAGGLTSYEQYF.

The V and J genes are TRBV3-1 (or the pseudogene TRBV3-2) and TRBJ1-1, with 9 bases identical to TRBD1. Germline loops: CDR1 LGHDT, CDR2 YNNKEL (reference sequence). V gave up 4 bases and J gave up 4 bases; unmatched junction bases: 4. The CDR3 length is 14 residues. CDR3 residues: CASSRTGVGTEAFF. CDR3 DNA: TGTGCCAGCAGCCGGACAGGGGTGGGCACTGAAGCTTTCTTT.

This clone was observed a handful of times. The chain carries TRBV7-9 and TRBJ2-7, with 12 bases fitting TRBD2. The CDR3 sequence is 14 residues long. The V and J ends lost 2 bases and 6 bases, in that order; junction bases with no gene match: 2. CDR1 and CDR2 (germline): SEHNR, FQNEAQ (reference sequence). In DNA, the CDR3 is TGTGCCAGCAGCTTATCACTAGCGGGAGGCGAGCAGTACTTC. Translated: CASSLSLAGGEQYF. Combining the CDR3 with reference TRBV7-9 and TRBJ2-7 gives the whole variable domain DTGVSQNPRHKITKRGQNVTFRCDPISEHNRLYWYRQTLGQGPEFLTYFQNEAQLEKSRLLSDRFSAERPKGSFSTLEIQRTEQGDSAMYLCASSLSLAGGEQYFGPGTRLTVT.

This chain uses TRBV9 with TRBJ2-3; 9 positions agree with TRBD2. Per the germline V gene, CDR1 is SGDLS and CDR2 is YYNGEE. There are 18 residues in the CDR3. V was clipped by 0 bases and J by 5 bases; unmatched bases: 13. The CDR3 sequence is CASSVGLAGSQMGDTQYF. CDR3 DNA sequence: TGTGCCAGCAGCGTAGGGCTAGCGGGGTCTCAAATGGGAGATACGCAGTATTTT.

The chain employs TRBV5-1 and TRBJ2-1, with TRBD1 matching over 8 bases. Trimming at V came to 4 bases and at J to 3 bases, leaving 6 bases not matched to a gene. This CDR3 is built from 15 residues. CDR1 and CDR2 (germline): SGHRS, YFSETQ. CDR3 bases: TGCGCCAGCAGCGCCGGGACAGGCGTCTACAATGAGCAGTTCTTC. Translation gives CASSAGTGVYNEQFF.

The chain couples TRBV13 to TRBJ2-1; 13 nucleotides align to TRBD2. This CDR3 has 17 residues. Germline trimming cut 0 bases from V and 9 bases from J; bases unmatched to any gene: 8. Germline V gene data show CDR1 as PRHDT and CDR2 as FYEKMQ (reference sequence). The CDR3 nucleotides read TGTGCCAGCAGCTTAGGCCGAGGACTAGCGGGAGTAGGTGAGCAGTTCTTC. It encodes CASSLGRGLAGVGEQFF.

This chain links TRBV6-5 with TRBJ2-1, with 11 positions matching TRBD2. Trimming cost V 6 bases and J 4 bases; bases outside gene matches: 5. The CDR3 totals 15 residues. In germline, CDR1 is MNHEY, CDR2 SVGAGI. The CDR3 spells CASSALAGAYNEQFF. CDR3 bases: TGTGCCAGCAGCGCACTAGCGGGAGCGTACAATGAGCAGTTCTTC.

The V call is TRBV27, the J call TRBJ2-2; D remains unclear. V shed 7 bases and J shed 5 bases, with 14 bases lying between them. CDR1 and CDR2 from the germline V gene are MNHEY and SMNVEV (reference sequence). This CDR3 contains 14 residues. The CDR3 bases are TGTGCCAGCACCCTCCTTGCGAGTACCGGGGAGCTGTTTTTT. Its translation: CASTLLASTGELFF.

This rearrangement joins TRBV27 to TRBJ1-1, with 12 bases aligning to TRBD1. Germline V gene sequence: CDR1 MNHEY, CDR2 SMNVEV (reference sequence). J gave up 5 bases and V 5 bases, and 6 bases lay outside the gene matches. CDR3 length equals 15 residues. The CDR3 reads CASSPGTGGRTEAFF. Written as DNA, the CDR3 is TGTGCCAGCAGTCCCGGGACAGGGGGCAGAACTGAAGCTTTCTTT.

The chain uses TRBV29-1 and TRBJ1-1; 10 bases are a match to TRBD1. The CDR3 extends over 13 amino acids. Unmatched junction bases numbered 9, after V lost 6 bases and J lost 8 bases. Germline CDR1 and CDR2: SQVTM and ANQGSEA. This chain's CDR3 is CSVFRQGAAEAFF. Written as DNA, the CDR3 is TGCAGCGTCTTTAGACAGGGGGCCGCGGAAGCTTTCTTT.

This sequence joins TRBV6-5 and TRBJ2-1; 9 bases are shared with TRBD2. The CDR3 loop spans 13 amino acids. V shed 7 bases and J 7 bases; nucleotides not matched to a gene: 5. Germline CDR1 is MNHEY and CDR2 is SVGAGI. The CDR3 DNA reads TGTGCCAGCACCGGGACTAGCTGGAATGAGCAGTTCTTC. Translated: CASTGTSWNEQFF.

This clone was seen once. The chain links TRBV5-1 to TRBJ1-2, with 12 bases matching TRBD1. From germline, CDR1 is SGHRS and CDR2 YFSETQ. V shed 1 base, J shed 6 bases, and the junction held 4 bases outside the gene matches. The CDR3 extends over 15 amino acids. CDR3 sequence: CASSLSGTGGDGYTF. The CDR3 coding sequence is TGCGCCAGCAGCTTGAGTGGGACAGGGGGCGATGGCTACACCTTC.

The rearrangement links TRBV10-3 to TRBJ1-2, with D tentatively TRBD1 (5 bases). The CDR3 length is 15 residues. Per the germline V gene, CDR1 is ENHRY and CDR2 is SYGVKD. V was cut by 5 bases and J by 2 bases, with 15 bases left in between. The CDR3 DNA sequence: TGTGCCATCAGTCGACCTGGGGACTTAAACTATGGCTACACCTTC. Translation gives CAISRPGDLNYGYTF.

J is TRBJ2-6 and V is TRBV14; 8 nucleotides match TRBD2. The V segment lost 5 bases and the J segment 4 bases; nucleotides outside the gene matches: 7. The germline V gene has CDR1 SGHDN and CDR2 FVKESK. The CDR3 runs to 16 residues. DNA for the CDR3: TGTGCCAGCAGCTTCGGGGGGGCAAGAGGGGCCAACGTCCTGACTTTC. It translates to CASSFGGARGANVLTF. The full variable domain, with the rest looked up from reference TRBV14 and TRBJ2-6, is EAGVTQFPSHSVIEKGQTVTLRCDPISGHDNLYWYRRVMGKEIKFLLHFVKESKQDESGMPNNRFLAERTGGTYSTLKVQPAELEDSGVYFCASSFGGARGANVLTFGAGSRLTVL.

The CDR3 DNA is TGTGCCAGCAGAACTAGCGGGAGTGCCCCGGAAGAGACCCAGTACTTC. Translating it yields CASRTSGSAPEETQYF. This sequence joins TRBV7-2 and TRBJ2-5, with 11 bases that match TRBD2. Germline V gene sequence: CDR1 SGHTA, CDR2 FQGNSA. V trimming: 6 bases; J trimming: 3 bases; junction bases outside the gene matches: 9. CDR3 length equals 16 residues. Based on the CDR3 plus reference TRBV7-2 and TRBJ2-5, the full variable domain is GAGVSQSPSNKVTEKGKDVELRCDPISGHTALYWYRQSLGQGLEFLIYFQGNSAPDKSGLPSDRFSAERTGGSVSTLTIQRTQQEDSAVYLCASRTSGSAPEETQYFGPGTRLLVL.

This clone was seen more than once but under ten times. CDR3 DNA sequence: TGTGCCAGCAGCTCGAATTCGGCCGGGGAGCTGTTTTTT. This codes for CASSSNSAGELFF. V gene TRBV7-3 combines with J gene TRBJ2-2; no reliable D call. Germline V gene sequence: CDR1 SGHTA, CDR2 FQGTGA. This CDR3 has 13 amino acids. Between the trimmed V and J ends, which lost 4 bases and 6 bases, there was a span of 9 bases.